This TCR beta chain was captured by sequencing in a study of shared clonotypes between healthy human individuals (dated by TCRdb to the early 2020s). Regarding the study in general: The cohort comprised a couple of women and three men aged 18 to 49 years. Each donor's leukapheresis produced roughly between about 0.9 and 9.5 billion PBMCs. To estimate repertoire size and how much clonotype sharing occurs between individuals, the study deeply sequenced the blood TCR repertoires of roughly 5 healthy adults. To increase sequencing depth and limit assay-specific biases, TCR repertoire library preparation and sequencing were carried out by different laboratories using diverse techniques. Per donor, three plates each were used for CD4 naive and CD4 memory, two for CD8 naive, and one for CD8 memory. Overall results and qualifications from the work: Sampling was restricted to blood, and TCR repertoires in tissues likely differ from the TCR repertoires found in blood. Compared with non-shared clonotypes, the clonotypes found in all four sorted-subset donors had higher generation probabilities. Across a handful of donors, about 4.5% of naive CD4, 3% to 4% of naive CD8, about 2.3% of memory CD4, and about 0.4% of memory CD8 clonotypes were shared. Naive subsets generally had larger estimated clonotype richness than memory subsets. The small number of donors limited the genetic and exposure-history diversity represented. Based on pairwise subsampling, the degree of clonotype sharing among donors was expected to be affected by sequencing depth. Incomplete sequencing was indicated by rarefaction of sorted-subset datasets, despite the large sequencing depth.

Using the deep immunoSEQ assay, TCR CDR3 regions were amplified from genomic DNA by multiplex PCR. Extracted genomic DNA from each cell subset was spread evenly across all wells of several immunoSEQ 96-well plates, with each plate serving as a replicate. For sorted subsets, each replicate PCR was loaded with around 200 ng genomic DNA, equivalent to about 30,000 T cell genomes. Purified libraries were measured with a Qubit 3.0 fluorometer, size-checked on a Bioanalyzer 2100, and measured again with the KAPA Library Quantification kit. Every immunoSEQ 96-well plate was sequenced on a dedicated single-read 150-cycle Illumina NextSeq 550 flow cell. The study's processing was this. Because the immunoSEQ output held only junctional sequences and lacked quality scores, the filtering could not match the filtering applied to full-length reads. To assign V/J genes and CDR3, sequences were annotated against IMGT germline references using PyIR, a Python wrapper for IgBLAST v1.9. Any read was removed if the V/J assignment was weak (E-value above 1e-6), the CDR3 was missing, or the read contained stop codons, out-of-frame junctions, or ambiguous translated residues. V3J clonotypes were defined as sequences sharing an identical inferred V gene, J gene, and CDR3 amino acid sequence. Percentage overlap between repertoires was calculated by dividing the number of shared unique clonotypes by the size of the smaller repertoire. RTK rarefaction, the Chao1 estimator, and Recon v2.1 estimates of unobserved clonotypes were used to assess repertoire richness. Generation probabilities for all TCRbeta clonotypes obtained by the gDNA method from several donors were computed using OLGA. As stored in TCRdb, this immuneACCESS dataset retains in-frame rearrangements with V and J assigned. A fraction of the clones does not appear; measured against another copy, unresolved V genes explain less than half of the discrepancy, and the remainder lacks a known reason. D and trimming come from the DNA, and the V and J calls and clone size come from that table. The table for this sample lists roughly 2.5 million clones; roughly nine tenths of them were counted only once. Of the sample, around 0.14% is held by the ten largest clones.

From the germline V gene, CDR1 is ENHRY and CDR2 is SYGVKD. Trimming takes 6 bases off V and 0 bases off J; junction bases not matched to a gene: 5. Inclusive of the bounding cysteine and phenylalanine, the CDR3 is 15 residues long. Here the CDR3 DNA is all that survives: 45 bases in frame from base 1. This clone was detected only a few times. Its antigen remains unidentified. Per-base qualities were not stored, and no clone one base away is much larger. Healthy HIV-negative adults with no recently reported acute infections or vaccinations were included as donors. All donors were Caucasian adults living in Nashville, Tennessee, USA. CD4+ T cells were enriched by magnetic negative selection; naive cells were then positively selected on CD45RA, and the negative fraction formed the memory subset. After blood collection by leukapheresis, PBMCs were isolated using Ficoll-Histopaque density gradient centrifugation and then cryopreserved in the vapor phase of liquid nitrogen. Analytical flow cytometry was used to check the purity and quantity of every magnetically sorted T cell population. Genomic DNA was isolated from every sorted fraction and measured by UV absorbance on a Nanodrop 2000c.

The chain uses TRBV10-3 and TRBJ1-5; TRBD1 fits 7 bases in the junction. This clonotype was obtained from a man aged 18 to 30 in good health. Sequencing was done on a sample of naive CD4+ T cells sorted from blood. Taken with the paper, the label for cell subset or site translates to: CD45RA+ positively selected. This receptor has the CDR3 CAISEQGTSNQPQHF. DNA sequence: TGTGCCATCAGCGAACAGGGGACTAGCAATCAGCCCCAGCATTTT.